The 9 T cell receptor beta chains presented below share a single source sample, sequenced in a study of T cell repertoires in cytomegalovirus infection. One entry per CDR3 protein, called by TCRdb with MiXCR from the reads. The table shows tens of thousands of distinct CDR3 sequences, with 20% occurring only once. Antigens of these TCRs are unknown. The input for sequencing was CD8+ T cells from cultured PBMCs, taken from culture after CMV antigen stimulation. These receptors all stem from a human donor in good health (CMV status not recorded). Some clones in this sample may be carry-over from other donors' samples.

This CDR3 reads CASSQVGQGATDTEAFF. The CDR3 region has the DNA TGCGCCAGCAGCCAAGTAGGACAGGGGGCAACCGACACTGAAGCTTTCTTT. The chain carries TRBV4-1 and TRBJ1-1; 11 nucleotides line up with TRBD1. The CDR3 length is 17 residues. In germline, CDR1 is MGHRA, CDR2 YSYEKL. V shed 1 base, J shed 3 bases, and the junction held 7 bases outside the gene matches.

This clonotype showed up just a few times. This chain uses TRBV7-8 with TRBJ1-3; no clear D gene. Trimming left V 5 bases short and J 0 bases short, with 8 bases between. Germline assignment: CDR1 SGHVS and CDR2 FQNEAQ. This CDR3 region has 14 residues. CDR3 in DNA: TGTGCCAGCAGCCGGACCTTCTCTGGAAACACCATATATTTT. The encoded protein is CASSRTFSGNTIYF. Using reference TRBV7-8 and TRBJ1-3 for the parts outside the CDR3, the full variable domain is GAGVSQSPRYKVAKRGQDVALRCDPISGHVSLFWYQQALGQGPEFLTYFQNEAQLDKSGLPSDRFFAERPEGSVSTLKIQRTQQEDSAVYLCASSRTFSGNTIYFGEGSWLTVV.

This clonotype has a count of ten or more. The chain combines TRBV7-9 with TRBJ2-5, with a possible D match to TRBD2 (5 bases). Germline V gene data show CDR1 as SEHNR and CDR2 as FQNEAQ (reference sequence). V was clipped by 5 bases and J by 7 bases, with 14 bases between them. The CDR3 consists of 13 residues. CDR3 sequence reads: CASSPPGNRTQYF. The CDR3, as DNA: TGTGCCAGCAGCCCCCCCGGGAACAGGACCCAGTACTTC.

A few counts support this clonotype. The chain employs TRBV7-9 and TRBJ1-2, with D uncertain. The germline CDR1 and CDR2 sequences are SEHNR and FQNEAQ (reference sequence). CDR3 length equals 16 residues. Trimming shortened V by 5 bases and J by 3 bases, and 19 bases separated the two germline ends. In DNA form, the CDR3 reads TGTGCCAGCAGCCTTCTGACGGTTGGGCTAGACTATGGCTACACCTTC. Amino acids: CASSLLTVGLDYGYTF.

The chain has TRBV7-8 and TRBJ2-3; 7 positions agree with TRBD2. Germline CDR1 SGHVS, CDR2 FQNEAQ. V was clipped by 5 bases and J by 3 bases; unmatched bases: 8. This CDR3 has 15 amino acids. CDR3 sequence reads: CASSIRGVGTDTQYF. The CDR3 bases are TGTGCCAGCAGCATCCGGGGGGTTGGAACAGATACGCAGTATTTT.

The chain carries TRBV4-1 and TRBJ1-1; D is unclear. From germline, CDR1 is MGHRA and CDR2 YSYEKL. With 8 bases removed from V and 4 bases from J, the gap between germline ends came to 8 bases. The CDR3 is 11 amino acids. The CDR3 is CASAGPTEAFF. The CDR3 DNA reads TGCGCCAGCGCCGGTCCCACTGAAGCTTTCTTT.

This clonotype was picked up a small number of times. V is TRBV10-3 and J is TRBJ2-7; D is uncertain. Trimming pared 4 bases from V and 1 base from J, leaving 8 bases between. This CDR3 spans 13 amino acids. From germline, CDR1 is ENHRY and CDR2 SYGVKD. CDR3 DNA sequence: TGTGCCATCAGTGTCGGCCCATCCTACGAGCAGTACTTC. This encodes CAISVGPSYEQYF.

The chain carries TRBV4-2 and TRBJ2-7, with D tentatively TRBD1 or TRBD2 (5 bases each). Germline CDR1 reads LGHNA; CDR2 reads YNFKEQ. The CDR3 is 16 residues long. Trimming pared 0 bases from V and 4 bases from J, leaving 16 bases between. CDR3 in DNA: TGTGCCAGCAGCCAAGACGAAAGGGACGGATCTTACGAGCAGTACTTC. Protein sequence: CASSQDERDGSYEQYF.

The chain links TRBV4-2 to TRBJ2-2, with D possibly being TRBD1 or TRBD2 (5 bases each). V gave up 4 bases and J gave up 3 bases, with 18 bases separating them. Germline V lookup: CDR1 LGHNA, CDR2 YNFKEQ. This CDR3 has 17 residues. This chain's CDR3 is CASSPEARGGYTGELFF. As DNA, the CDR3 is TGTGCCAGCAGCCCCGAGGCAAGGGGCGGGTACACCGGGGAGCTGTTTTTT.